The clone carrying this T cell receptor (beta chain) occurred many times. TCRdb reanalysed the 5' RACE reads using MiXCR and keeps one entry per CDR3 protein. Of just over 25,000 distinct CDR3 sequences listed, about 13% were seen once; the top ten hold under 30%. The CDR3 covers 12 residues. The V end was cut by 7 bases, the J end by 4 bases, with 10 bases between. These data originate in a study of spatial heterogeneity in lung cancer. Time point meaning: sample taken at primary tumor resection. No cell sorting; template was whole RNA from tumor, lung tissue or PBMC. The starting material was PBMCs, obtained at surgery. This chain connects TRBV12-3 or TRBV12-4 to TRBJ1-2, with a possible D match to TRBD1 (5 bases). The receptor was isolated from a female donor with early-stage non-small cell lung cancer. The CDR3 here is CASTRGGYGYTF. For the CDR3, the DNA is TGTGCCAGCACGCGGGGGGGCTATGGCTACACCTTC.